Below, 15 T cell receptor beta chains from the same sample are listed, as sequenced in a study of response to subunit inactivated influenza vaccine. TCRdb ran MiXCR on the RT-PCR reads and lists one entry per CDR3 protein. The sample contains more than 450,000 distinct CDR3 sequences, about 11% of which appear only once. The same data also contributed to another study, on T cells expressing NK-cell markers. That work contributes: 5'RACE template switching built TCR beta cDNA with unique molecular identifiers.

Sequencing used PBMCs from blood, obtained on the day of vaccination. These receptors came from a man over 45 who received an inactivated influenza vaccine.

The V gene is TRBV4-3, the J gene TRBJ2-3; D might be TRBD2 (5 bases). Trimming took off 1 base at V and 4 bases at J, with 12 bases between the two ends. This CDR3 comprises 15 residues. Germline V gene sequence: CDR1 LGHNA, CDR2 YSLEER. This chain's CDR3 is CASSQARGSADTQYF. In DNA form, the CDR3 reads TGCGCCAGCAGCCAAGCCCGAGGGTCAGCAGATACGCAGTATTTT.

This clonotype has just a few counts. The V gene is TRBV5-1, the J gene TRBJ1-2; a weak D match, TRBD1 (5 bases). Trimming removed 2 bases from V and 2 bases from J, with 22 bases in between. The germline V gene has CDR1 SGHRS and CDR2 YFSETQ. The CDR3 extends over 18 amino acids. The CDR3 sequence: CASSFFSGTVAANYGYTF. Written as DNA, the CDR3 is TGCGCCAGCAGCTTTTTCTCCGGGACTGTCGCCGCGAACTATGGCTACACCTTC. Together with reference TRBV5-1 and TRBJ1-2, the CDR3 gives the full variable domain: KAGVTQTPRYLIKTRGQQVTLSCSPISGHRSVSWYQQTPGQGLQFLFEYFSETQRNKGNFPGRFSGRQFSNSRSEMNVSTLELGDSALYLCASSFFSGTVAANYGYTFGSGTRLTVV.

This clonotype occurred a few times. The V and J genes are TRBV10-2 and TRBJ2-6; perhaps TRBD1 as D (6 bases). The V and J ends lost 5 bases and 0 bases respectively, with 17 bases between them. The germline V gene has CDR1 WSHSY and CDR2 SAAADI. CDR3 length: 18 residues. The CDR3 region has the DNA TGCGCCAGCAGTCTCCCGGGACACATCAGCTCTGGGGCCAACGTCCTGACTTTC. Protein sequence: CASSLPGHISSGANVLTF.

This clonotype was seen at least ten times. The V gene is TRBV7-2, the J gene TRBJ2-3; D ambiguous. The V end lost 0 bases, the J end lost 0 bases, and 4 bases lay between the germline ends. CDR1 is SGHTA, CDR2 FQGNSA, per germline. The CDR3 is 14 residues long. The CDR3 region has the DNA TGTGCCAGCAGCTTAGCTAGCAGCACAGATACGCAGTATTTT. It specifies CASSLASSTDTQYF.

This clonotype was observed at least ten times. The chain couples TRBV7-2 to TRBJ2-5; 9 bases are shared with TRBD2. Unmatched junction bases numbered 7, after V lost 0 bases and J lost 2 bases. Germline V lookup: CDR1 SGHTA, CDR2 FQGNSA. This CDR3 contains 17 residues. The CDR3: CASSLARTTSGQETQYF. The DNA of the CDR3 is TGTGCCAGCAGCTTAGCGCGGACGACTAGCGGACAAGAGACCCAGTACTTC. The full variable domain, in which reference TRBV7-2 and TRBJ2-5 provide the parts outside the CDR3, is GAGVSQSPSNKVTEKGKDVELRCDPISGHTALYWYRQSLGQGLEFLIYFQGNSAPDKSGLPSDRFSAERTGGSVSTLTIQRTQQEDSAVYLCASSLARTTSGQETQYFGPGTRLLVL.

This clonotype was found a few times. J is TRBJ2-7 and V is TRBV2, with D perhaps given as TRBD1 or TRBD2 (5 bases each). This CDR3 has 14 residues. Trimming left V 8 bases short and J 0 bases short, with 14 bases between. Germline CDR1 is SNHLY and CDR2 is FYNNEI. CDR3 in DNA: TGTGCCAGCCGCCGGGACGGTGGCTCCTACGAGCAGTACTTC. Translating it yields CASRRDGGSYEQYF.

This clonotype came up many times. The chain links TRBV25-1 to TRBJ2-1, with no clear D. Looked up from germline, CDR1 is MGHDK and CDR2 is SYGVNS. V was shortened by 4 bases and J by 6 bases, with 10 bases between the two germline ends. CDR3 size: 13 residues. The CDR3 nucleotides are TGTGCCAGCAGTGGGAAAGTAGGCAATGAGCAGTTCTTC. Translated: CASSGKVGNEQFF.

The CDR3 sequence: CASKRTANTGELFF. CDR3 DNA sequence: TGTGCCAGCAAGAGGACAGCGAACACCGGGGAGCTGTTTTTT. The chain joins TRBV2 to TRBJ2-2; D perhaps matches TRBD1 (6 bases). The germline CDR1 and CDR2 sequences are SNHLY and FYNNEI. There are 14 residues in the CDR3. Trimming left V 7 bases short and J 0 bases short, with 9 bases between. Looking up the rest from reference TRBV2 and TRBJ2-2 gives the full variable domain: EPEVTQTPSHQVTQMGQEVILRCVPISNHLYFYWYRQILGQKVEFLVSFYNNEISEKSEIFDDQFSVERPDGSNFTLKIRSTKLEDSAMYFCASKRTANTGELFFGEGSRLTVL.

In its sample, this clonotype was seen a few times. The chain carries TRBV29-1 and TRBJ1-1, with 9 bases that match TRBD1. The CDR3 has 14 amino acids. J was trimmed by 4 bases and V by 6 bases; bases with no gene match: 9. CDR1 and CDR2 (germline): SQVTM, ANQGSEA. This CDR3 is CSVSIGTGLTEAFF. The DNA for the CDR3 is TGCAGCGTATCAATCGGGACAGGGCTCACTGAAGCTTTCTTT.

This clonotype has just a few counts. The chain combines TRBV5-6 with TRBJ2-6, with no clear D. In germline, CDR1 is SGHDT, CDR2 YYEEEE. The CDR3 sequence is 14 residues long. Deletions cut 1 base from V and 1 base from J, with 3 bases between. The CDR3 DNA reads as TGTGCCAGCAGCTTGCAGTCTGGGGCCAACGTCCTGACTTTC. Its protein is CASSLQSGANVLTF.

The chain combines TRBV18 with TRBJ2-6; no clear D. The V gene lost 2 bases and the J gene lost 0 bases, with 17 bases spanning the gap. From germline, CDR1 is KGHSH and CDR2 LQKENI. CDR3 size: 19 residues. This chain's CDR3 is CASSPWLPRSHSGANVLTF. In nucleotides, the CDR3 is TGTGCCAGCTCACCATGGCTCCCACGAAGCCACTCTGGGGCCAACGTCCTGACTTTC.

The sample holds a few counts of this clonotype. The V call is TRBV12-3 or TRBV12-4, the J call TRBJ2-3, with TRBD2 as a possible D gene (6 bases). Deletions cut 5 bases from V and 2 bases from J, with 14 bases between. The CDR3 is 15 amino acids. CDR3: CASSPYRDSTDTQYF. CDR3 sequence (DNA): TGTGCCAGCAGTCCCTACCGGGACTCCACAGATACGCAGTATTTT.

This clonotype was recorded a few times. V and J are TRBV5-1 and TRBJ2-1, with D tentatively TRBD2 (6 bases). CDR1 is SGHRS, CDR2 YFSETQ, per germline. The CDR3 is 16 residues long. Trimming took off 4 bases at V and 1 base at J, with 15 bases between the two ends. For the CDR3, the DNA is TGCGCCAGCAGCCCCATGGGGGGTCCGTCCTACAATGAGCAGTTCTTC. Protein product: CASSPMGGPSYNEQFF.

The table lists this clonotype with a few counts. The CDR3 DNA sequence: TGTGCCAGCAGCTTAGTAGGTCCGGGATCGATGAACACTGAAGCTTTCTTT. Encoded protein: CASSLVGPGSMNTEAFF. The chain is built from TRBV7-8 and TRBJ1-1, with unresolved D. The germline CDR1 and CDR2 sequences are SGHVS and FQNEAQ. This CDR3 has 17 residues. V lost 1 base, J lost 0 bases, and 15 bases lay in between.

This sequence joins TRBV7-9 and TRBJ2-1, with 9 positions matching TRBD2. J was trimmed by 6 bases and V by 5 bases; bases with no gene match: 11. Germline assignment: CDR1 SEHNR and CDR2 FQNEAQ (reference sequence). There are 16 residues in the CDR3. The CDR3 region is CASSPVGGLAINEQFF. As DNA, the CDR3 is TGTGCCAGCAGCCCCGTAGGGGGACTAGCCATCAATGAGCAGTTCTTC.